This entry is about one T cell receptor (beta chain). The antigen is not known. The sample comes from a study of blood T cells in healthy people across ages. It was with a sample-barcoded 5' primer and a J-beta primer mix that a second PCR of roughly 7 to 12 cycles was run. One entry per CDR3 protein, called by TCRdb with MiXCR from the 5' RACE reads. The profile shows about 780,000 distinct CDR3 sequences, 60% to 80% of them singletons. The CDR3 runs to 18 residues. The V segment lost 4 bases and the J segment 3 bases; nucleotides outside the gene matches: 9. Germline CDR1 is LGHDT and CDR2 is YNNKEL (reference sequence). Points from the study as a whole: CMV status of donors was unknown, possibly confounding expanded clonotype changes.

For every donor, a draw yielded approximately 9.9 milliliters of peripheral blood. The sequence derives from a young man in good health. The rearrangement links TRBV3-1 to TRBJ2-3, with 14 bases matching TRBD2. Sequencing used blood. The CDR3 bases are TGTGCCAGCAGCCTACTAAACCGACTAGCGGGGGGGACAGATACGCAGTATTTT. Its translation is CASSLLNRLAGGTDTQYF.